These 6 T cell receptor beta chains originate from one sample sequenced in a study of PD-1 blockade in classical Hodgkin lymphoma. Sequenced by immunoSEQ multiplex PCR; TCRdb stores in-frame clones only, minus some. The table records some 96,000 clones, 92% of them present only once. All the patients suffered relapse after autologous stem cell transplantation, and brentuximab vedotin exposure differed. The sequencing here drew on peripheral blood mononuclear cells (PBMCs), taken at baseline. Receptor source: a human donor with classical Hodgkin lymphoma.

The V and J genes are TRBV7-8 and TRBJ2-7; TRBD1 aligns across 8 bases. This CDR3 region has 13 residues. Trimming took 5 bases from V and 7 from J; bases not matched to a gene: 7. The germline CDR1 and CDR2 sequences are SGHVS and FQNEAQ. The CDR3 loop is CASSPPDRDEQYF. The CDR3 DNA reads TGTGCCAGCAGCCCGCCGGACAGGGATGAGCAGTACTTC. The full variable domain, rest sourced from reference TRBV7-8 and TRBJ2-7, is GAGVSQSPRYKVAKRGQDVALRCDPISGHVSLFWYQQALGQGPEFLTYFQNEAQLDKSGLPSDRFFAERPEGSVSTLKIQRTQQEDSAVYLCASSPPDRDEQYFGPGTRLTVT.

The rearrangement joins TRBV5-4 to TRBJ1-2; D may be TRBD1 (6 bases). This CDR3 comprises 14 residues. V lost 1 base and J 4 bases, leaving 11 bases between the germline ends. CDR1 and CDR2 (germline): SGHNT, YYREEE (reference sequence). The CDR3 protein is CASSLSRTVYGYTF. For the CDR3, the DNA is TGTGCCAGCAGCTTGTCCCGGACAGTCTATGGCTACACCTTC. The variable domain in full, with the rest retrieved from reference TRBV5-4 and TRBJ1-2, is ETGVTQSPTHLIKTRGQQVTLRCSSQSGHNTVSWYQQALGQGPQFIFQYYREEENGRGNFPPRFSGLQFPNYSSELNVNALELDDSALYLCASSLSRTVYGYTFGSGTRLTVV.

Here the CDR3 DNA reads TGCAGCGTCCTATCCCCAAACGAGCAGTACTTC. Residues: CSVLSPNEQYF. The gene calls are TRBV29-1 and TRBJ2-7; D gene uncertain. The V and J ends lost 6 bases and 5 bases respectively, with 11 bases between them. CDR3 size: 11 residues. CDR1 SQVTM and CDR2 ANQGSEA come from the germline V gene.

The J gene is TRBJ2-1, the V gene TRBV12-5, with 9 positions matching TRBD2. The CDR3 is 17 residues long. The germline CDR1 and CDR2 sequences are LGHNT and FRNRAP. V shed 6 bases and J 1 base; nucleotides not matched to a gene: 10. The CDR3 is CASGLVLTSGSYNEQFF. The CDR3 DNA follows: TGTGCTAGTGGCCTGGTTCTGACTAGCGGATCCTACAATGAGCAGTTCTTC.

The chain links TRBV6-6 to TRBJ1-2; 8 bases agree with TRBD1. Trimming removed 0 bases from V and 2 bases from J; junction bases left unmatched: 2. CDR3 length: 15 residues. The germline V gene has CDR1 MNHNY and CDR2 SVGAGI (reference sequence). CDR3: CASSYSDRENYGYTF. CDR3 DNA: TGTGCCAGCAGTTACTCGGACAGGGAGAACTATGGCTACACCTTC.

The chain recombines TRBV4-1 with TRBJ2-4; the match to TRBD2 covers 7 bases. The V gene's germline CDR1 is MGHRA and CDR2 YSYEKL. The ends lost 4 bases at V and 4 bases at J; junction bases unmatched: 10. The CDR3 spans 16 residues. The CDR3 DNA sequence: TGCGCCAGCAGCCCGTCCCCGCCGGGAGGAAAAAACATTCAGTACTTC. This translates into CASSPSPPGGKNIQYF.